This T cell receptor (beta chain) was obtained from a study of beta chain features in type 1 diabetes. Study-level background: On cell yields, gender and age, patients and healthy donors were similar.

The length of the CDR3 is 15 residues. Trimming cost V 0 bases and J 6 bases, with 15 bases left between them. The germline V gene has CDR1 SQVTM and CDR2 ANQGSEA. Each of the CD4+ naive, central memory, regulatory and stem cell-like memory populations was sorted via CD45RO/CCR7/CD25/CD127/CD95/CD27. In regard to this clone: Antigen specificity is unknown.

Whole-study findings and limits: Because the template was cDNA, high-expressing cells might be over-represented. These data did not resolve whether HLA type affects TCRB rearrangement. When Type 1 diabetes patients were examined, their TCRB CDR3s proved moderately but significantly shorter in all four CD4+ subsets.

Expressed TCRB transcripts were sequenced after all isolated RNA was converted to cDNA. Method: immunoSEQ multiplex PCR; TCRdb's copy keeps in-frame clones and lacks some. The sample includes about 260,000 clones, over 20% of them seen just once. This clonotype was obtained from a woman between 40 and 55 years old with type 1 diabetes. The sample consisted of naive CD4+ T cells from blood. This chain connects TRBV29-1 to TRBJ2-1; maybe TRBD2 (6 bases). The CDR3: CSVEDQGRYTNEQFF. Here the CDR3 DNA reads TGCAGCGTTGAAGATCAAGGGAGGTATACCAATGAGCAGTTCTTC.